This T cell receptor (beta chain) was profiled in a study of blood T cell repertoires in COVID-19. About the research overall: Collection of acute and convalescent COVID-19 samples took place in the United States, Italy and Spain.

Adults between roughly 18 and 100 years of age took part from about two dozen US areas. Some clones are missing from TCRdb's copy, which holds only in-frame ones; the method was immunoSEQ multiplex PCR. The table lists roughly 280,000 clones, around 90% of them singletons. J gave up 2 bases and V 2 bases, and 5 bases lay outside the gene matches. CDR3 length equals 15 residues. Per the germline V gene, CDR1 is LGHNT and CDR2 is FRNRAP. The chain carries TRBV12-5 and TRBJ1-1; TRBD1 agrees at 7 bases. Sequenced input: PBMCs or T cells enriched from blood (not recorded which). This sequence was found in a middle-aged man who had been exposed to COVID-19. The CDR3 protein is CASGLTGTANTEAFF. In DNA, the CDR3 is TGTGCTAGTGGTTTGACCGGGACAGCCAACACTGAAGCTTTCTTT.